This is a list of T cell receptor beta chains from one sample in a study of blood T cell repertoires in COVID-19. Data came from immunoSEQ multiplex PCR; TCRdb stores just in-frame clones and leaves some out. The data show about 210,000 clones, roughly nine tenths seen once. Sequencing was carried out using peripheral blood. Source of these receptors: a young man with acute or convalescent COVID-19. CDR3s include the opening cysteine and the closing phenylalanine or tryptophan. A D gene is named only where the DNA matches it firmly. Only some rows state a clone size, as once, few, many or a class for expanded clones.

D gene,V gene,J gene,clone size,CDR3 protein,CDR3 DNA
NA,TRBV28,TRBJ1-2,once,CASSSLSGANYGYTF,TGTGCCAGCAGTTCACTGTCAGGGGCCAACTATGGCTACACCTTC
TRBD2,TRBV27,TRBJ2-3,NA,CASTFSGSSSDTQYF,TGTGCCAGCACTTTTAGCGGGAGCTCATCAGATACGCAGTATTTT
NA,TRBV5-6,TRBJ1-5,NA,CASSLTLRDGFNQPQHF,TGTGCCAGCAGCTTGACATTGCGGGACGGATTTAATCAGCCCCAGCATTTT
NA,TRBV18,TRBJ2-5,NA,CASSRHSGGGETQYF,TGTGCCAGCTCACGCCACTCCGGCGGAGGGGAGACCCAGTACTTC
NA,TRBV9,TRBJ2-7,NA,CASSVGPTYEQYF,TGTGCCAGCAGCGTAGGTCCTACCTACGAGCAGTACTTC
NA,TRBV18,TRBJ2-3,NA,CASSGLLSTDTQYF,TGTGCCAGCTCAGGACTACTGAGCACAGATACGCAGTATTTT
NA,TRBV12-5,TRBJ2-1,NA,CASGSPRGTGGDEQFF,TGTGCTAGTGGTTCCCCGCGGGGAACGGGTGGCGATGAGCAGTTCTTC
NA,TRBV2,TRBJ2-3,once,CASSEVTTDTQYF,TGTGCCAGCAGTGAAGTGACTACAGATACGCAGTATTTT
NA,TRBV5-5,TRBJ2-3,NA,CASSPGGSTDTQYF,TGTGCCAGCAGCCCCGGAGGGTCCACAGATACGCAGTATTTT
NA,TRBV12-3/TRBV12-4,TRBJ1-1,NA,CASSRGGSTEAFF,TGTGCCAGCAGCCGCGGGGGGTCCACTGAAGCTTTCTTT
TRBD2,TRBV11-1,TRBJ2-2,once,CASRITGTSGAGELFF,TGTGCCAGCAGGATTACCGGGACTAGCGGGGCCGGGGAGCTGTTTTTT
NA,TRBV6-5,TRBJ2-1,NA,CASSDSSYNEQFF,TGTGCCAGCAGTGACTCCAGCTACAATGAGCAGTTCTTC
TRBD1,TRBV19,TRBJ2-4,NA,CASSNRGEAKNIQYF,TGTGCCAGTAGTAACAGGGGTGAAGCCAAAAACATTCAGTACTTC
NA,TRBV1,TRBJ2-1,NA,CTSSQPNNEQFF,TGCACCAGCAGCCAGCCTAACAATGAGCAGTTCTTC
NA,TRBV5-1,TRBJ1-4,NA,CASRQTENEKLFF,TGCGCCAGCAGACAAACAGAGAATGAAAAACTGTTTTTT
TRBD1,TRBV30,TRBJ1-4,NA,CAWDRGSRTGEKLFF,TGTGCCTGGGACCGTGGGAGCCGGACAGGGGAAAAACTGTTTTTT
NA,TRBV29-1,TRBJ1-2,NA,CSVITALTGTNYGYTF,TGCAGCGTTATTACCGCCCTGACAGGTACTAACTATGGCTACACCTTC
NA,TRBV11-2,TRBJ2-1,NA,CASSSDSHNEQFF,TGTGCCAGCAGTTCGGACAGCCACAATGAGCAGTTCTTC
TRBD1,TRBV18,TRBJ2-3,NA,CASSLRRQGRTDTQYF,TGTGCCAGCTCACTAAGACGACAGGGGCGCACAGATACGCAGTATTTT
TRBD2,TRBV4-1,TRBJ2-1,NA,CASSQVSSGRAEVRDEQFF,TGCGCCAGCAGCCAAGTTTCTAGCGGGAGGGCCGAGGTACGCGATGAGCAGTTCTTC
NA,TRBV3-1/TRBV3-2,TRBJ1-2,NA,CASSQGYSGSSYGYTF,TGTGCCAGCAGCCAGGGTTACTCAGGGTCGTCCTATGGCTACACCTTC
TRBD1,TRBV28,TRBJ1-1,NA,CASSLWQGANTEAFF,TGTGCCAGCAGTTTATGGCAGGGGGCGAACACTGAAGCTTTCTTT
TRBD2,TRBV7-8,TRBJ2-7,NA,CASSPGLAGARYEQYF,TGTGCCAGCAGCCCGGGGCTAGCGGGGGCCAGGTACGAGCAGTACTTC
TRBD2,TRBV10-2,TRBJ2-3,once,CASQREWGMTDTQYF,TGCGCCAGCCAGCGGGAGTGGGGTATGACAGATACGCAGTATTTT
NA,TRBV6-6,TRBJ1-6,NA,CASRPPQDNSPLHF,TGTGCCAGCAGGCCCCCACAAGATAATTCACCCCTCCACTTT
NA,TRBV19,TRBJ1-3,NA,CASSVGYRVSGNTIYF,TGTGCCAGTAGTGTTGGGTACAGGGTGTCTGGAAACACCATATATTTT
NA,TRBV2,TRBJ2-7,NA,CASRQGGYEQYF,TGTGCCAGCAGACAGGGTGGGTACGAGCAGTACTTC
NA,TRBV7-8,TRBJ2-5,NA,CASNALGGAKQETQYF,TGTGCCAGCAACGCCTTGGGCGGGGCAAAGCAAGAGACCCAGTACTTC
NA,TRBV25-1,TRBJ1-1,NA,CASRRGIGTEAFF,TGTGCCAGCAGGAGAGGGATTGGGACTGAAGCTTTCTTT
TRBD1,TRBV18,TRBJ1-5,NA,CASSLGQGAHQPQHF,TGTGCCAGCTCACTCGGACAGGGGGCTCATCAGCCCCAGCATTTT
TRBD2,TRBV7-9,TRBJ2-1,NA,CASSSLAGDWQFF,TGTGCCAGCAGCTCCCTAGCGGGAGATTGGCAGTTCTTC
TRBD2,TRBV28,TRBJ2-1,NA,CASSGRTSGGGNEQFF,TGTGCCAGCAGTGGCCGGACTAGCGGGGGGGGTAATGAGCAGTTCTTC
TRBD2,TRBV18,TRBJ2-1,NA,CASSPIALAGGEYNEQFF,TGTGCCAGCTCACCTATTGCCCTAGCGGGAGGGGAATACAATGAGCAGTTCTTC
TRBD2,TRBV9,TRBJ2-1,NA,CASSGAGGHNEQFF,TGTGCCAGCAGCGGAGCGGGGGGTCACAATGAGCAGTTCTTC
TRBD2,TRBV5-1,TRBJ2-7,NA,CASSFATSVYEQYF,TGCGCCAGCAGCTTCGCCACTAGCGTCTACGAGCAGTACTTC
NA,TRBV7-2,TRBJ1-6,NA,CASSLEVRTVNSPLHF,TGTGCCAGCAGCTTAGAAGTTAGGACAGTAAATTCACCCCTCCACTTT
TRBD1,TRBV5-6,TRBJ2-3,NA,CASSWLQGADTQYF,TGTGCCAGCAGCTGGTTACAGGGGGCAGATACGCAGTATTTT
NA,TRBV11-2,TRBJ2-7,NA,CASSITLVGYEQYF,TGTGCCAGCAGCATTACTTTGGTCGGCTACGAGCAGTACTTC
NA,TRBV5-8,TRBJ2-4,NA,CASSLTLQGSDIQYF,TGTGCCAGCAGCTTAACACTACAGGGTTCGGACATTCAGTACTTC
TRBD1,TRBV12-3/TRBV12-4,TRBJ1-6,NA,CASSRTGYSPLHF,TGTGCCAGCAGCCGGACAGGGTATTCACCCCTCCACTTT
TRBD1,TRBV28,TRBJ1-6,NA,CASSEGQGQNSPLHF,TGTGCCAGCAGCGAGGGACAGGGGCAGAATTCACCCCTCCACTTT
TRBD2,TRBV6-1,TRBJ2-7,NA,CASSEQLAGGDEQYF,TGTGCCAGCAGTGAACAACTAGCGGGGGGTGACGAGCAGTACTTC
NA,TRBV5-1,TRBJ1-5,NA,CASSLEAGRNQPQHF,TGCGCCAGCAGCTTGGAGGCAGGGCGAAATCAGCCCCAGCATTTT
TRBD1,TRBV28,TRBJ1-6,NA,CASSLGQGLLHF,TGTGCCAGCAGTTTGGGACAGGGTCTCCTCCACTTT
NA,TRBV27,TRBJ2-7,NA,CASSYGQSYEQYF,TGTGCCAGCAGTTACGGACAGAGCTACGAGCAGTACTTC
NA,TRBV28,TRBJ1-4,once,CASRPWGGTEEKLFF,TGTGCCAGCAGACCCTGGGGGGGTACCGAGGAAAAACTGTTTTTT
NA,TRBV11-2,TRBJ1-4,NA,CASSLGGEKLFF,TGTGCCAGCAGCTTAGGAGGTGAAAAACTGTTTTTT
NA,TRBV6-6,TRBJ1-1,once,CASRAQMNTEAFF,TGTGCCAGCAGAGCGCAGATGAACACTGAAGCTTTCTTT
TRBD2,TRBV28,TRBJ2-5,NA,CASSFGTSGIGGETQYF,TGTGCCAGCAGTTTCGGGACTAGCGGGATAGGGGGGGAGACCCAGTACTTC
NA,TRBV28,TRBJ1-3,NA,CASSPGTPEVATIYF,TGTGCCAGCAGTCCCGGGACTCCGGAGGTAGCCACCATATATTTT
NA,TRBV18,TRBJ1-2,NA,CASSPPTQTGGYTF,TGTGCCAGCTCACCACCAACTCAGACGGGGGGCTACACCTTC
TRBD1,TRBV3-1/TRBV3-2,TRBJ1-6,NA,CASSQGDSVRPLHF,TGTGCCAGCAGCCAAGGGGACAGCGTGAGACCCCTCCACTTT
NA,TRBV4-1,TRBJ2-4,once,CASSQDLRNIQYF,TGCGCCAGCAGCCAAGATCTCAGGAACATTCAGTACTTC
TRBD1,TRBV7-6,TRBJ2-7,NA,CASSFGQGTYEQYF,TGTGCCAGCAGCTTTGGACAGGGAACCTACGAGCAGTACTTC